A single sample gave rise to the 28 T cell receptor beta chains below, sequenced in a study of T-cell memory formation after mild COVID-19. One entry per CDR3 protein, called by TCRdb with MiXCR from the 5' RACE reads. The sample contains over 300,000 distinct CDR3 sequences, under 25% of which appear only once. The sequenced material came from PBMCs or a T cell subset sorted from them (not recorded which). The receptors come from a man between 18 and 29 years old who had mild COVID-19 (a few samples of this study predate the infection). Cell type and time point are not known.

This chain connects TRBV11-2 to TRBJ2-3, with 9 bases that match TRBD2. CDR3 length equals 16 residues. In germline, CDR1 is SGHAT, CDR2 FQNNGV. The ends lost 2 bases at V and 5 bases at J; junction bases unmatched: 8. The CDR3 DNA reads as TGTGCCAGCAGCTTATCGGGCGGCGGGGGGGGAGATACGCAGTATTTT. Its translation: CASSLSGGGGGDTQYF.

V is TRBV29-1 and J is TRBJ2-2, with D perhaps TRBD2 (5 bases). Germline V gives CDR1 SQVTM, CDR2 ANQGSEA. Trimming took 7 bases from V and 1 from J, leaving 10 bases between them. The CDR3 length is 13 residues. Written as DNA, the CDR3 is TGCAGCGCCCCCGGGAAGAACACCGGGGAGCTGTTTTTT. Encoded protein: CSAPGKNTGELFF.

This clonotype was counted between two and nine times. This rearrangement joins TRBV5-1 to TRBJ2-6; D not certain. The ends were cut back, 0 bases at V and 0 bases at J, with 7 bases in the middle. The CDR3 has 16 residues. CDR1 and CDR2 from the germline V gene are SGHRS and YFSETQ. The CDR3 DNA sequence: TGCGCCAGCAGCTTGGGACAAACCTCTGGGGCCAACGTCCTGACTTTC. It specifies CASSLGQTSGANVLTF.

The CDR3 bases are TGTGCCTGGAGTGAAGAGACCCAGTACTTC. Protein: CAWSEETQYF. The chain uses TRBV30 and TRBJ2-5; D uncertain. The ends were cut back, 1 base at V and 3 bases at J, with 0 bases in the middle. Germline CDR1 GTSNPN, CDR2 SVGIG (reference sequence). CDR3 length: 10 amino acids.

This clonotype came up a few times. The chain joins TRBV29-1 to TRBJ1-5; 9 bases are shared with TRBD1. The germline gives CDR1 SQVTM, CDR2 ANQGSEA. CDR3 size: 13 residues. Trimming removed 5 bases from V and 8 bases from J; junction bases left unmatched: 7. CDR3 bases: TGCAGCGTTTCGACAGGGGGGATGGAGCCCCAGCATTTT. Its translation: CSVSTGGMEPQHF.

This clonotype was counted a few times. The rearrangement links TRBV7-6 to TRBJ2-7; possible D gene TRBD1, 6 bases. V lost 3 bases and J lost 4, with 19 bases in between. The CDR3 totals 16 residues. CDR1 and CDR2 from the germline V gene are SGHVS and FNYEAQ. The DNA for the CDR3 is TGTGCCAGCAGCTTTGGGACACTACAAAGTAGTTACGAGCAGTACGTC. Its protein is CASSFGTLQSSYEQYV.

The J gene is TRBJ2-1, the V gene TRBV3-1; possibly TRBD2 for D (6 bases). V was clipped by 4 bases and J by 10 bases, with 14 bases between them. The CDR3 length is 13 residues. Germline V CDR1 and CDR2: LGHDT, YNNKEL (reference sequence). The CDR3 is CASSLRESGEQFF. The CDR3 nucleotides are TGTGCCAGCAGCCTACGGGAAAGCGGGGAGCAGTTCTTC.

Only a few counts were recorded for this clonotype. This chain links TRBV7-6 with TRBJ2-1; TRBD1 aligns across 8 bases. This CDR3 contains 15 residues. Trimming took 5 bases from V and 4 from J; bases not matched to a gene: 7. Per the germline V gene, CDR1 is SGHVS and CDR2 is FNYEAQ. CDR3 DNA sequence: TGTGCCAGCAGCCATCTGGACAGGGCTTACAATGAGCAGTTCTTC. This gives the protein CASSHLDRAYNEQFF.

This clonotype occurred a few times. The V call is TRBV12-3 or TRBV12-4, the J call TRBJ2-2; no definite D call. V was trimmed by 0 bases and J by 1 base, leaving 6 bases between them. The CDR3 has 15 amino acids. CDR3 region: CASSLAARNTGELFF. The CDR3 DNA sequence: TGTGCCAGCAGTTTAGCTGCTAGGAACACCGGGGAGCTGTTTTTT.

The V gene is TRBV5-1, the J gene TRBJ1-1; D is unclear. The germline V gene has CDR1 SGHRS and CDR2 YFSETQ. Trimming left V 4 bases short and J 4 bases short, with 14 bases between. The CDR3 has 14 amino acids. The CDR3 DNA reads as TGCGCCAGCAGCAAGGACCCCGGCGGCACTGAAGCTTTCTTT. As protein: CASSKDPGGTEAFF.

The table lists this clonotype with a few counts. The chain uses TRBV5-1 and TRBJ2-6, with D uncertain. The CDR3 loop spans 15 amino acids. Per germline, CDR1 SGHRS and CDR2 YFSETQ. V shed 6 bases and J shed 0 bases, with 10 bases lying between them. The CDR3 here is CASNLQPSGANVLTF. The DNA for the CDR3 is TGCGCCAGCAACCTACAGCCCTCTGGGGCCAACGTCCTGACTTTC.

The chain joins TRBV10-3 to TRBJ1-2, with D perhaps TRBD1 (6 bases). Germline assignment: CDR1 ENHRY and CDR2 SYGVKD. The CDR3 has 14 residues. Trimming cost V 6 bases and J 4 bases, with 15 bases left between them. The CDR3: CAIRGQTTTYGYTF. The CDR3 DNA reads TGTGCCATCAGAGGACAGACCACTACCTATGGCTACACCTTC.

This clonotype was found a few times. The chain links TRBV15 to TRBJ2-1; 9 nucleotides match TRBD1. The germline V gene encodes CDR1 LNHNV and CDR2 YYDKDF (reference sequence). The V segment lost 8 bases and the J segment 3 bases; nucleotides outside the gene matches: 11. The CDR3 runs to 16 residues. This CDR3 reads CATSTVQGAIYNEQFF. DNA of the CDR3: TGTGCCACCTCCACGGTACAGGGGGCGATCTACAATGAGCAGTTCTTC. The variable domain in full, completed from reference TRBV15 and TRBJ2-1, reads DAMVIQNPRYQVTQFGKPVTLSCSQTLNHNVMYWYQQKSSQAPKLLFHYYDKDFNNEADTPDNFQSRRPNTSFCFLDIRSPGLGDTAMYLCATSTVQGAIYNEQFFGPGTRLTVL.

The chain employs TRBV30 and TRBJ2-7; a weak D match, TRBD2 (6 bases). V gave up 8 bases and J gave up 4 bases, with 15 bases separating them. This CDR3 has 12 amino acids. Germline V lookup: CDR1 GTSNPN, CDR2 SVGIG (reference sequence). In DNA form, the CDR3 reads TGTGCCGGAGGGAAGGGCCTTTACGAGCAGTACTTC. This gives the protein CAGGKGLYEQYF.

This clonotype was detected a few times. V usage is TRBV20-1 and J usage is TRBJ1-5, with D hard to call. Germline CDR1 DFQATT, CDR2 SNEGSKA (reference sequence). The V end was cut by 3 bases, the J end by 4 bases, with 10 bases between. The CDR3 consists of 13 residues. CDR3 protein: CSASDHMNQPQHF. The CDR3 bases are TGCAGTGCTAGTGACCATATGAATCAGCCCCAGCATTTT.

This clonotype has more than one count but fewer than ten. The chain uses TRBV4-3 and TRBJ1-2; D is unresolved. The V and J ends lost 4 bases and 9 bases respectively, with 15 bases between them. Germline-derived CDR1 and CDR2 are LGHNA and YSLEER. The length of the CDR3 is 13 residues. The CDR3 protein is CASSLRGAYSYTF. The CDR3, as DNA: TGCGCCAGCAGCCTCCGGGGTGCGTATAGCTACACCTTC.

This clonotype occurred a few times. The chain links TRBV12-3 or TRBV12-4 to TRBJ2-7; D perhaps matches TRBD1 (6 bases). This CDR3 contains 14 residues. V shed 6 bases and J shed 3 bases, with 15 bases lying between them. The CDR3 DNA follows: TGTGCCAGCAGGGGGGCTGGACAGTTCTACGAGCAGTACTTC. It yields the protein CASRGAGQFYEQYF.

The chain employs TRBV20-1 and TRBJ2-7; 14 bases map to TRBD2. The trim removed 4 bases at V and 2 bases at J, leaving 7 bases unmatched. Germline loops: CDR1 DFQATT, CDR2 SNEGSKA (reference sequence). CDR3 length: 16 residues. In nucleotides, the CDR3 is TGCAGTGCTACCGGGACTAGCGGGGGCCAAACCTACGAGCAGTACGTC. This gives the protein CSATGTSGGQTYEQYV.

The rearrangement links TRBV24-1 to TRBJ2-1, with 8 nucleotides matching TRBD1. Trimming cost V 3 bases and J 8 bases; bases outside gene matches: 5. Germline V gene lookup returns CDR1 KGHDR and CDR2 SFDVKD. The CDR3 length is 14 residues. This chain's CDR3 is CATSDPGTGDEQFF. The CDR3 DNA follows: TGTGCCACCAGTGATCCCGGGACAGGAGATGAGCAGTTCTTC.

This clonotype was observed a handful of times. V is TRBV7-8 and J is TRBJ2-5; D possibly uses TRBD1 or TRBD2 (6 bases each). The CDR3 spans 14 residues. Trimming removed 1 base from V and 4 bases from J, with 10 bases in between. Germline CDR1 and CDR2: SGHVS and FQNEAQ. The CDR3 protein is CASSLEQGGETQYF. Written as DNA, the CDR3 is TGTGCCAGCAGCTTAGAACAGGGAGGAGAGACCCAGTACTTC.

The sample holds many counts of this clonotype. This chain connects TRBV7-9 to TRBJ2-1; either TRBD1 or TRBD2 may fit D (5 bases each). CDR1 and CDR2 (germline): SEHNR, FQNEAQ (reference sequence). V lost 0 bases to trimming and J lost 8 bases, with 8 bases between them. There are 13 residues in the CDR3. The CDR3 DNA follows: TGTGCCAGCAGCTTAGCCGGGACGCATGAGCAGTTCTTC. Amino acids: CASSLAGTHEQFF.

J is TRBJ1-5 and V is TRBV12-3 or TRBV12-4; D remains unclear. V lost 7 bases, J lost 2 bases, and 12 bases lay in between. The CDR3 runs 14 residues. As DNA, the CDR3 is TGTGCCAGCACCACCCGGCGGGGCAATCAGCCCCAGCATTTT. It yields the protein CASTTRRGNQPQHF.

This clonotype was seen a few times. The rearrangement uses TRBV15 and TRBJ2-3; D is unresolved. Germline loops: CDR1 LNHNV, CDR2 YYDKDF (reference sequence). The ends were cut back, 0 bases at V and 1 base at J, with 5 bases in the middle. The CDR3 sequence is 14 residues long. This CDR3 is CATSRDRGTDTQYF. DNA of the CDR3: TGTGCCACCAGCAGAGATCGGGGCACAGATACGCAGTATTTT.

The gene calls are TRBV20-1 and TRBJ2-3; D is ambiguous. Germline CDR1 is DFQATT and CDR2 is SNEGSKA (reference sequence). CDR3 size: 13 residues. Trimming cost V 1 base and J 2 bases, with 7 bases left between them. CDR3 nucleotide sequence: TGCAGTGCTAGAGCGGACCACACAGATACGCAGTATTTT. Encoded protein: CSARADHTDTQYF.

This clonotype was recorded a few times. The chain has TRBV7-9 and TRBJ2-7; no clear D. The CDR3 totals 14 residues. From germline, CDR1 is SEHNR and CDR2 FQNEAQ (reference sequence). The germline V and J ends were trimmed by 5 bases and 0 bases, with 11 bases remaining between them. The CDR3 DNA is TGTGCCAGCAGCGTAGACTCTAACTCCTACGAGCAGTACGTC. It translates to CASSVDSNSYEQYV.

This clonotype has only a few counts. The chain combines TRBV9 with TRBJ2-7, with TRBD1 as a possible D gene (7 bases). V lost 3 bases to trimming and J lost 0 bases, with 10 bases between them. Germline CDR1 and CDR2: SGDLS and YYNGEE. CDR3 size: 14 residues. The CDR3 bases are TGTGCCAGCAGCGGGAGGGACAGCTCCTACGAGCAGTACTTC. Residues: CASSGRDSSYEQYF.

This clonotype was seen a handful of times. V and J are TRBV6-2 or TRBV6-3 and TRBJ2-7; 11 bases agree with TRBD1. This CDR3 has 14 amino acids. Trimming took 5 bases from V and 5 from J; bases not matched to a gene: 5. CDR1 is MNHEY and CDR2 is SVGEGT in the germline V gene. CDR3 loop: CASSGDRGIHEQYF. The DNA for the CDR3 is TGTGCCAGCAGTGGGGACAGGGGGATCCACGAGCAGTACTTC.

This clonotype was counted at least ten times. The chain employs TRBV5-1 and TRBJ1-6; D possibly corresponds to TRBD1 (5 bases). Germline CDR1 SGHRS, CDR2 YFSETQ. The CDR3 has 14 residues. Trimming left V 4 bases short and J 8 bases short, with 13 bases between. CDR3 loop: CASSQDTGDSPLHF. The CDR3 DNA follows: TGCGCCAGCAGCCAGGACACCGGGGATTCACCCCTCCACTTT.